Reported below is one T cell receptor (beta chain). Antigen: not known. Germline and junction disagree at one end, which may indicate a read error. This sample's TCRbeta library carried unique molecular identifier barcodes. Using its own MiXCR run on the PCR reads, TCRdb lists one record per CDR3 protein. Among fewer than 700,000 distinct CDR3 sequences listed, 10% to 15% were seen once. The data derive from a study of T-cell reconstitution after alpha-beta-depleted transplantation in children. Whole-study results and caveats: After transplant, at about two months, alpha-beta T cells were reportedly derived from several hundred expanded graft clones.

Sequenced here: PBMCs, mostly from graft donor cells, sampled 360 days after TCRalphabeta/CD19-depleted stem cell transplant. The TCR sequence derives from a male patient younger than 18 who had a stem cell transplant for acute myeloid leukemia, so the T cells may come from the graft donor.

The CDR3 DNA sequence: TGCAGTGCCAGAGGGGGACTAGCGATATACGAGCAGTACTTC. Its protein is CSARGGLAIYEQYF. J is TRBJ2-7 and V is TRBV20-1; 10 bases fit TRBD2. The germline V gene encodes CDR1 DFQATT and CDR2 SNEGSKA (reference sequence). The length of the CDR3 is 14 residues.